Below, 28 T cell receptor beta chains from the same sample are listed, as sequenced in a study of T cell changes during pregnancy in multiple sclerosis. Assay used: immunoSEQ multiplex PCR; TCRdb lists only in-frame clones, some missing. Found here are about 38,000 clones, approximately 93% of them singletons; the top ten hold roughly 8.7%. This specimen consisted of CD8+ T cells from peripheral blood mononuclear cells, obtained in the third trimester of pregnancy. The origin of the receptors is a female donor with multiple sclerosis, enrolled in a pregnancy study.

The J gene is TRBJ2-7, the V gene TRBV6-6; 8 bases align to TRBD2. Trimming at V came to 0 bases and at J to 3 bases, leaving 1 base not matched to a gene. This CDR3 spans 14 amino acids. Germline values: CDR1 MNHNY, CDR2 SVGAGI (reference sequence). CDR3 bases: TGTGCCAGCAGTTACTCCAGCGGGGGCTACGAGCAGTACTTC. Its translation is CASSYSSGGYEQYF.

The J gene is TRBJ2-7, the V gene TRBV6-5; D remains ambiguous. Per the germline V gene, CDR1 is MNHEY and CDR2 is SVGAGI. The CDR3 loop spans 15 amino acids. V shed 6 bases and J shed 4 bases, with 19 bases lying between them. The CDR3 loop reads CASSPSGLQAYEQYF. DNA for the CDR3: TGTGCCAGCAGCCCATCCGGTCTCCAGGCATACGAGCAGTACTTC.

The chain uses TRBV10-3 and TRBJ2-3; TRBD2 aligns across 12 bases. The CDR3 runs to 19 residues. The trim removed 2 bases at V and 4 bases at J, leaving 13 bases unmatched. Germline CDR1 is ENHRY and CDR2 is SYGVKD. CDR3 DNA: TGTGCCATCAGTGAGGGCGGGGCTAGCGGGGGGGCCGGCCCAGATACGCAGTATTTT. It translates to CAISEGGASGGAGPDTQYF.

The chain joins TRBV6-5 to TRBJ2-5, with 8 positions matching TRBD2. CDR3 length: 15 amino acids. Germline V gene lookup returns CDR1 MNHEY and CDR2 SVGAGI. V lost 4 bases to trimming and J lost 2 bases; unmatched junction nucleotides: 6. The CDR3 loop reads CASSFQGLDQETQYF. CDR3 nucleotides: TGTGCCAGCAGTTTTCAGGGACTAGATCAAGAGACCCAGTACTTC.

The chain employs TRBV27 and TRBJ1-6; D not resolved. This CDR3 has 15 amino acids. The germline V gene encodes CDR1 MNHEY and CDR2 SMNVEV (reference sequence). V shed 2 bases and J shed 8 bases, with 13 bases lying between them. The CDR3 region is CASSLNAWTYSPLHF. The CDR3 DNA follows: TGTGCCAGCAGTTTAAACGCCTGGACTTATTCACCCCTCCACTTT.

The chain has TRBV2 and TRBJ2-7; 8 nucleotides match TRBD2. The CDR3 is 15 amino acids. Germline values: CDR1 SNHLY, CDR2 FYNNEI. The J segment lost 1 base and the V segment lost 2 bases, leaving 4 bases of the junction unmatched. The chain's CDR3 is CASSEISGDSYEQYF. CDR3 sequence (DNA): TGTGCCAGCAGTGAAATTAGCGGGGATTCCTACGAGCAGTACTTC.

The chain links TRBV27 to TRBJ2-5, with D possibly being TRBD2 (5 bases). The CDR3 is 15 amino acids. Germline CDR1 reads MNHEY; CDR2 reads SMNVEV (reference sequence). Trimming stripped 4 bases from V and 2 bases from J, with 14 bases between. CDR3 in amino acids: CASSSLSGLQETQYF. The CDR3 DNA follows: TGTGCCAGCAGTTCTCTCTCCGGACTTCAAGAGACCCAGTACTTC.

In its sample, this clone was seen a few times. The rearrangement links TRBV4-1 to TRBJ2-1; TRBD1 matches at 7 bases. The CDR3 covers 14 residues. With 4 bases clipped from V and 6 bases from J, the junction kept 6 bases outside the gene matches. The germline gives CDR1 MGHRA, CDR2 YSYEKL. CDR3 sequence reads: CASSLYDRANEQFF. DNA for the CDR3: TGCGCCAGCAGCCTCTACGACAGGGCCAATGAGCAGTTCTTC.

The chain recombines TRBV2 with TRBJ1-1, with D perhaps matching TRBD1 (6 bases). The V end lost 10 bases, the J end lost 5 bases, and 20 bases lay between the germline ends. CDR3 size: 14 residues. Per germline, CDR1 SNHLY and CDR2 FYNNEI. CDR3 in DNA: TGTGCCACCGTCCCCAGGGGTGAGGGGACTGAAGCTTTCTTT. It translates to CATVPRGEGTEAFF.

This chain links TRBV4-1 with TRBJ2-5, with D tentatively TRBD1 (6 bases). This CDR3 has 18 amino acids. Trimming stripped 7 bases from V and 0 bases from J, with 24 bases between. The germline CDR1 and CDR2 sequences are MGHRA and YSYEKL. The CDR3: CASIVRQELPRYQETQYF. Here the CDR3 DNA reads TGCGCCAGCATCGTACGACAGGAGCTTCCCAGGTACCAAGAGACCCAGTACTTC.

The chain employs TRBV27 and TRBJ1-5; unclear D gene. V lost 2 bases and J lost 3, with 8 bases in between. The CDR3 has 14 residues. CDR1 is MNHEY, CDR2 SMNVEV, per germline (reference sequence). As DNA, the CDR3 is TGTGCCAGCAGTTTAGGAGGAGACAATCAGCCCCAGCATTTT. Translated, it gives CASSLGGDNQPQHF.

CDR3 amino acids: CASYQQGFKSEQYF. The CDR3 nucleotides are TGTGCCAGTTACCAACAGGGTTTTAAGAGCGAGCAGTACTTC. The chain recombines TRBV27 with TRBJ2-7; a weak D match, TRBD1 (6 bases). The CDR3 totals 14 residues. Germline loops: CDR1 MNHEY, CDR2 SMNVEV (reference sequence). Between the trimmed V and J ends, which lost 9 bases and 6 bases, there was a span of 21 bases.

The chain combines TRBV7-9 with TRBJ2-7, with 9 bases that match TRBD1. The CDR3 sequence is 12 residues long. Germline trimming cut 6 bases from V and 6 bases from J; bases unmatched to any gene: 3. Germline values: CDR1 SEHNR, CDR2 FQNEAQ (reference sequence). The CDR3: CASRGTGIEQYF. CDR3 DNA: TGTGCCAGCAGGGGGACAGGGATCGAGCAGTACTTC.

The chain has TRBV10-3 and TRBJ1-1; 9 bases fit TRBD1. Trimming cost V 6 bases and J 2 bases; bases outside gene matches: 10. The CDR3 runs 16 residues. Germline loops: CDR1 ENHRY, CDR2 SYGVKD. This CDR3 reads CAIRIRDRDLNTEAFF. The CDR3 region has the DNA TGTGCCATCAGGATCAGGGACAGGGACTTAAACACTGAAGCTTTCTTT.

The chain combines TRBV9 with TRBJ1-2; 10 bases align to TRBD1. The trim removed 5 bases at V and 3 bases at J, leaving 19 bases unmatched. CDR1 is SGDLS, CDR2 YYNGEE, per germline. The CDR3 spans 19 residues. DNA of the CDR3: TGTGCCAGCAGGAGTAAGACCGGGACAGGGGTCCCCTCGGACTATGGCTACACCTTC. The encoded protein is CASRSKTGTGVPSDYGYTF.

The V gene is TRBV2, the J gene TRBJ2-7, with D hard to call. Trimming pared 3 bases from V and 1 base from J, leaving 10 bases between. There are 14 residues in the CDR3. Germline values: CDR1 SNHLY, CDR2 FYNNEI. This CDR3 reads CASSDYQTSYEQYF. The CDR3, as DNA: TGTGCCAGCAGTGATTATCAGACTTCCTACGAGCAGTACTTC.

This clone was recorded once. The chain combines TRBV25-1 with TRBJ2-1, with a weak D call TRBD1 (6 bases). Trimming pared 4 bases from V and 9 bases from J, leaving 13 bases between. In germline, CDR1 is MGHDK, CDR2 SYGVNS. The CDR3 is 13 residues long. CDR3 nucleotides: TGTGCCAGCAGTGGGGGTACAGGGACTGAGCAGTTCTTC. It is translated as CASSGGTGTEQFF.

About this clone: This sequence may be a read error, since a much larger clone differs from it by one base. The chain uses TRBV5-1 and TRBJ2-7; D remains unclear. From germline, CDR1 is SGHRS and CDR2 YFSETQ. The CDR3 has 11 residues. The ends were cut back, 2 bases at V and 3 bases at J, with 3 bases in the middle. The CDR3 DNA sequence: TGCGCCAGCAGCTTCGGCTACGAGCAGTACTTC. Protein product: CASSFGYEQYF.

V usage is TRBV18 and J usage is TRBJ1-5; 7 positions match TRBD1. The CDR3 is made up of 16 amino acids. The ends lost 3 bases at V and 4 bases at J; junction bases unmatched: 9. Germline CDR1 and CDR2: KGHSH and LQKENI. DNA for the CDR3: TGTGCCAGCTCACCCGCTCGCAGGGGGAAAAATCAGCCCCAGCATTTT. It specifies CASSPARRGKNQPQHF.

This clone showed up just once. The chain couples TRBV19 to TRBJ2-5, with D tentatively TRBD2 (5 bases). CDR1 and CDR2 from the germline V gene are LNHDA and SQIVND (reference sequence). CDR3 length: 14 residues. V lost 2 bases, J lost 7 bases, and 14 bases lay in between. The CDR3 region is CASSISTRSGTQYF. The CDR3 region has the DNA TGTGCCAGTAGTATAAGTACTAGGTCAGGGACCCAGTACTTC.

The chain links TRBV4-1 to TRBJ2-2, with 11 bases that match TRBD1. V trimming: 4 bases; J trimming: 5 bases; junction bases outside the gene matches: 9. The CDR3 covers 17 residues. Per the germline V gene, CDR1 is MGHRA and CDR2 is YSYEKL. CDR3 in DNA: TGCGCCAGCAGCCTAGCCCCCGGGACAGGGGGAACCGGGGAGCTGTTTTTT. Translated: CASSLAPGTGGTGELFF.

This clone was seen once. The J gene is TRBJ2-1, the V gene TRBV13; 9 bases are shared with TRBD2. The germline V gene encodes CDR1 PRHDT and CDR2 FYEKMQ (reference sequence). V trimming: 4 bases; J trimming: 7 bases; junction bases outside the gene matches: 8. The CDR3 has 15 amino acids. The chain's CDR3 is CASSSVAGGKNEQFF. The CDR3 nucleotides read TGTGCCAGCAGCTCTGTCGCGGGGGGGAAGAATGAGCAGTTCTTC.

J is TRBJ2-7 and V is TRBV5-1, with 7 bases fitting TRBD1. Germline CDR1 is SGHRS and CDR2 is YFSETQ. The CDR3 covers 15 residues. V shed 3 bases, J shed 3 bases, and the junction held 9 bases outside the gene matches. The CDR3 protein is CASSSRQGTDYEQYF. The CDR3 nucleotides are TGCGCCAGCAGCTCCAGACAGGGCACCGACTACGAGCAGTACTTC.

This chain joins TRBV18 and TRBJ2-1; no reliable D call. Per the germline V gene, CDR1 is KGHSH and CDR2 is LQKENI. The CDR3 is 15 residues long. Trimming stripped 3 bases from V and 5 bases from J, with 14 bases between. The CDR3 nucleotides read TGTGCCAGCTCACCCTCGAATCGGGTTCACAATGAGCAGTTCTTC. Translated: CASSPSNRVHNEQFF.

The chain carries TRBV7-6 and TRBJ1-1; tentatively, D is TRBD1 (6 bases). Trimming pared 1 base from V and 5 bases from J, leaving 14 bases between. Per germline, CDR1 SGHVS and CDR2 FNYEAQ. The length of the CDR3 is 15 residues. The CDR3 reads CASSLVTDSRTEAFF. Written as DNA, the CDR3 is TGTGCCAGCAGCTTAGTTACGGACAGTCGGACTGAAGCTTTCTTT.

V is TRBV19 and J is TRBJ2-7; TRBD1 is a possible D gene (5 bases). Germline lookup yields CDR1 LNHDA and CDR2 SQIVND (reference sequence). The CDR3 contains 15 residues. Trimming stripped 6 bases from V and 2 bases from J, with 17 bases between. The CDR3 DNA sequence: TGTGCCAGTAGCCTGACAGTCGCCCCAACCTACGAGCAGTACTTC. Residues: CASSLTVAPTYEQYF.

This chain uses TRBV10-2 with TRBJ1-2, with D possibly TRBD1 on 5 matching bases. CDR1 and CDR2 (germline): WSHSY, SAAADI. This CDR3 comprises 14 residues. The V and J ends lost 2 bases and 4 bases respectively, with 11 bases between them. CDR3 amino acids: CASSETKTAYGYTF. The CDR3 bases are TGCGCCAGCAGTGAGACGAAGACAGCCTATGGCTACACCTTC.

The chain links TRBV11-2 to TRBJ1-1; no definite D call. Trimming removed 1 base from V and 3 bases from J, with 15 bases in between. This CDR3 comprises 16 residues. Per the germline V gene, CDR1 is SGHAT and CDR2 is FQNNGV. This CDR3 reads CASSLGGGGMDTEAFF. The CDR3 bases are TGTGCCAGCAGCTTAGGTGGCGGAGGAATGGACACTGAAGCTTTCTTT.